What follows describes a single TCR beta chain. Its specificity is not known. The CDR3 has 13 amino acids. Germline CDR1 and CDR2: MNHEY and SVGAGI. V was trimmed by 10 bases and J by 2 bases, leaving 13 bases between them. The sample originates from a study of OX40 agonist ivuxolimab in advanced cancers. Study summary: Ivuxolimab, which patients received intravenously every 2 weeks, was dosed at 0.01 to 10 mg/kg. Of the patients, three showed partial responses, one with hepatocellular carcinoma and two with cutaneous melanoma. Findings and caveats of the study: In CD8+ T cells, expanded clones were on average more numerous than in CD4+.

The assay was immunoSEQ multiplex PCR, and TCRdb's table has in-frame clones only and misses some. The sample holds approximately 23,000 clones, 70% to 90% seen once. The clonotype comes from an adult with an advanced solid tumor such as melanoma, head and neck, liver or kidney cancer. The chain employs TRBV6-5 and TRBJ2-3, with TRBD1 as a possible D gene (6 bases). Source: CD4+ or CD8+ T cells sorted from blood, taken in a trial of the OX40 agonist ivuxolimab. The CDR3 region is CATQGSYTDTQYF. In nucleotides, the CDR3 is TGTGCCACCCAGGGGAGCTACACAGATACGCAGTATTTT.